The T cell receptor beta chain described here comes from a study of cytomegalovirus exposure and HLA in healthy donors. The wider study: In a previous analysis, some 120 million unique TCR beta sequences were found from 150 million to 200 million T cells.

A word on this clone: Its antigen remains unknown.

The CDR3 totals 19 residues. Germline V gene data show CDR1 as MGHRA and CDR2 as YSYEKL. V gave up 4 bases and J gave up 1 base; unmatched junction bases: 8. With 60 Vbeta and 13 Jbeta primers, the PCR was carried out. Sequencing was performed with immunoSEQ multiplex PCR; in TCRdb, only in-frame clones are kept and a portion is missing. Among 150,000 to 200,000 clones, about four fifths were seen once, and the ten largest hold about 4%. Regarding donors, all were healthy bone marrow donors. Study conclusions and caveats: For most TCR sequences rarity was the rule, although some public TCRs occurred in many donors. Cytomegalovirus association was assigned to under 200 TCR beta chains.

This chain uses TRBV4-1 with TRBJ2-1; 15 bases agree with TRBD2. This clonotype was sampled from a man aged 45 to 65 in good health and CMV-seropositive. Sequencing input: PBMCs. The CDR3 coding sequence is TGCGCCAGCAGCCGCCGGACTAGCGGGAGGGCCAGTTCCTACAATGAGCAGTTCTTC. Residues: CASSRRTSGRASSYNEQFF.